This entry lists 27 T cell receptor beta chains sequenced from one sample in a study of T cell responses to AZD1222 COVID-19 vaccine. TCRdb's table, derived via immunoSEQ multiplex PCR, lists solely in-frame clones and lacks some. The profile shows approximately 120,000 clones, around 90% of them singletons. The input for sequencing was peripheral blood, taken on day 0 of AZD1222 vaccination. The receptors come from an adult in good health.

The chain is built from TRBV5-1 and TRBJ2-3, with 11 bases matching TRBD2. Unmatched junction bases numbered 7, after V lost 4 bases and J lost 3 bases. In germline, CDR1 is SGHRS, CDR2 YFSETQ. The CDR3 length is 16 residues. The chain's CDR3 is CASSVALAGATDTQYF. CDR3 nucleotides: TGCGCCAGCAGCGTCGCACTAGCGGGGGCAACAGATACGCAGTATTTT.

This sequence joins TRBV2 and TRBJ2-3; unclear D gene. The ends were cut back, 4 bases at V and 1 base at J, with 12 bases in the middle. This CDR3 has 15 residues. Looked up from germline, CDR1 is SNHLY and CDR2 is FYNNEI. Here the CDR3 DNA reads TGTGCCAGCAGTGTGCCCACTCGGGGCACAGATACGCAGTATTTT. Amino acid sequence: CASSVPTRGTDTQYF.

The chain combines TRBV10-3 with TRBJ2-2; 11 bases line up with TRBD2. The CDR3 runs 16 residues. Germline trimming cut 11 bases from V and 1 base from J; bases unmatched to any gene: 9. CDR1 and CDR2 (germline): ENHRY, SYGVKD. CDR3 region: CAASGTSGLNTGELFF. Here the CDR3 DNA reads TGTGCCGCGTCAGGGACTAGCGGACTGAACACCGGGGAGCTGTTTTTT.

V and J are TRBV10-2 and TRBJ1-1; D unclear. The CDR3 runs to 14 residues. Trimming removed 7 bases from V and 4 bases from J, with 16 bases in between. CDR1 is WSHSY and CDR2 is SAAADI in the germline V gene. CDR3 amino acids: CASKIQTSGTEAFF. The DNA of the CDR3 is TGCGCCAGCAAAATCCAAACATCGGGCACTGAAGCTTTCTTT.

This chain joins TRBV5-1 and TRBJ2-7; D gene uncertain. Germline-derived CDR1 and CDR2 are SGHRS and YFSETQ. The length of the CDR3 is 14 residues. V was cut by 2 bases and J by 4 bases, with 13 bases left in between. The CDR3 DNA reads as TGCGCCAGCAGCTTACCTAAGATGGGATACGAGCAGTACTTC. Its protein product is CASSLPKMGYEQYF.

V usage is TRBV28 and J usage is TRBJ2-7; 7 bases map to TRBD1. CDR3 length equals 15 residues. The germline gives CDR1 MDHEN, CDR2 SYDVKM. The trim removed 5 bases at V and 0 bases at J, leaving 7 bases unmatched. CDR3 in amino acids: CASSEPGQSSYEQYF. The DNA of the CDR3 is TGTGCCAGCAGTGAACCGGGACAGTCCTCCTACGAGCAGTACTTC.

The chain joins TRBV18 to TRBJ2-2; D gene uncertain. Trimming left V 4 bases short and J 6 bases short, with 9 bases between. The CDR3 runs 13 residues. CDR1 and CDR2 (germline): KGHSH, LQKENI. The CDR3 bases are TGTGCCAGCTCACAAGGAGTGGCCGGGGAGCTGTTTTTT. Protein: CASSQGVAGELFF. The whole variable domain, filled in from reference TRBV18 and TRBJ2-2, reads NAGVMQNPRHLVRRRGQEARLRCSPMKGHSHVYWYRQLPEEGLKFMVYLQKENIIDESGMPKERFSAEFPKEGPSILRIQQVVRGDSAAYFCASSQGVAGELFFGEGSRLTVL.

This chain connects TRBV2 to TRBJ2-5, with 11 bases aligning to TRBD1. Losses at the gene ends were 6 bases for V and 6 bases for J; bases not matched to a gene: 3. The CDR3 spans 13 residues. The germline CDR1 and CDR2 sequences are SNHLY and FYNNEI. CDR3 in amino acids: CASSGTGGKTQYF. In nucleotides, the CDR3 is TGTGCCAGCAGCGGGACAGGGGGGAAGACCCAGTACTTC.

The V gene is TRBV30, the J gene TRBJ2-1; 7 nucleotides match TRBD2. This CDR3 spans 10 amino acids. The V gene's germline CDR1 is GTSNPN and CDR2 SVGIG (reference sequence). V lost 5 bases to trimming and J lost 8 bases; unmatched junction nucleotides: 0. The CDR3: CAWGGDEQFF. The CDR3 nucleotides are TGTGCCTGGGGGGGGGATGAGCAGTTCTTC.

This clone was counted between two and nine times. The chain carries TRBV28 and TRBJ1-1, with TRBD1 matching over 7 bases. Trimming at V came to 3 bases and at J to 11 bases, leaving 18 bases not matched to a gene. The CDR3 is 16 residues long. Germline V gene data show CDR1 as MDHEN and CDR2 as SYDVKM. Written as DNA, the CDR3 is TGTGCCAGCAGTTTGGGAAAACAGGGGCGCGCCCGTGGTGCTTTCTTT. This sequence encodes CASSLGKQGRARGAFF.

The V and J genes are TRBV5-4 and TRBJ2-1; 8 nucleotides match TRBD2. V lost 10 bases, J lost 6 bases, and 6 bases stayed unmatched. Germline V gene sequence: CDR1 SGHNT, CDR2 YYREEE (reference sequence). The CDR3 totals 12 residues. The CDR3: CAGGLAGNEQFF. The CDR3 DNA sequence: TGTGCCGGCGGACTAGCCGGCAATGAGCAGTTCTTC.

The J gene is TRBJ2-1, the V gene TRBV3-1 (or the pseudogene TRBV3-2); tentative D call: TRBD2 (6 bases). Between the trimmed V and J ends, which lost 0 bases and 10 bases, there was a span of 19 bases. This CDR3 has 16 amino acids. The germline CDR1 and CDR2 sequences are LGHDT and YNNKEL (reference sequence). The CDR3 sequence: CASSQDRRPGAREQFF. In DNA form, the CDR3 reads TGTGCCAGCAGCCAAGATAGGAGACCGGGAGCGAGGGAGCAGTTCTTC.

J is TRBJ1-1 and V is TRBV28; no definite D call. Trimming removed 8 bases at V and 4 bases at J, with 8 bases between. Germline V gene sequence: CDR1 MDHEN, CDR2 SYDVKM. The CDR3 is made up of 11 amino acids. The CDR3 bases are TGTGCCAGCGCGAGGGCCACTGAAGCTTTCTTT. Amino acid sequence: CASARATEAFF.

This clone has only one observation. The chain employs TRBV5-1 and TRBJ2-3; D remains unclear. This CDR3 spans 14 amino acids. Trimming took off 6 bases at V and 2 bases at J, with 13 bases between the two ends. CDR1 is SGHRS and CDR2 is YFSETQ in the germline V gene. This chain's CDR3 is CASNAGSVTDTQYF. The DNA of the CDR3 is TGCGCCAGCAATGCAGGTTCGGTCACAGATACGCAGTATTTT.

The chain uses TRBV7-8 and TRBJ1-6; 8 nucleotides align to TRBD1. The CDR3 covers 13 residues. Losses at the gene ends were 5 bases for V and 7 bases for J; bases not matched to a gene: 1. Germline V lookup: CDR1 SGHVS, CDR2 FQNEAQ. CDR3 in amino acids: CASSRTGNSPLHF. Here the CDR3 DNA reads TGTGCCAGCAGCCGGACAGGGAATTCACCCCTCCACTTT.

In the case of this clone: One junction end does not reproduce the germline sequence, and a read error may be involved. The chain carries TRBV28 and TRBJ2-2, with unresolved D. The CDR3 is 13 residues long. Germline CDR1 is MDHEN and CDR2 is SYDVKM. The CDR3 loop is CASSLSSTGELFF. CDR3 in DNA: TGTGCCAGCAGTTTATCCTCTACCGGAGAGCTGTTTTTT.

This clone was detected a few times. The chain recombines TRBV13 with TRBJ2-2; the D gene could be TRBD1 or TRBD2 (5 bases each). Trimming cost V 1 base and J 5 bases, with 8 bases left between them. Per germline, CDR1 PRHDT and CDR2 FYEKMQ (reference sequence). This CDR3 region has 14 residues. As DNA, the CDR3 is TGTGCCAGCAGCTTAGAGTGGGGGACCGGGGAGCTGTTTTTT. This sequence encodes CASSLEWGTGELFF. The full variable domain, its missing parts supplied by reference TRBV13 and TRBJ2-2, is AAGVIQSPRHLIKEKRETATLKCYPIPRHDTVYWYQQGPGQDPQFLISFYEKMQSDKGSIPDRFSAQQFSDYHSELNMSSLELGDSALYFCASSLEWGTGELFFGEGSRLTVL.

This clone was counted once. The chain carries TRBV2 and TRBJ1-5; 8 bases are a match to TRBD1. Germline trimming cut 4 bases from V and 7 bases from J; bases unmatched to any gene: 9. This CDR3 comprises 15 residues. CDR1 and CDR2 (germline): SNHLY, FYNNEI. CDR3 residues: CASSGSQGAGQPQHF. DNA for the CDR3: TGTGCCAGCAGTGGTTCCCAGGGGGCGGGACAGCCCCAGCATTTT.

The chain links TRBV16 to TRBJ1-2, with D tentatively TRBD1 (5 bases). The CDR3 has 14 amino acids. V shed 4 bases and J shed 6 bases, with 15 bases lying between them. The germline V gene encodes CDR1 KGHSY and CDR2 FQNENV. The CDR3 DNA is TGTGCCAGCAGCCCCCCGAGACAGCTCCATGGCTACACCTTC. Protein sequence: CASSPPRQLHGYTF.

The chain has TRBV6-5 and TRBJ2-7; D is ambiguous. The CDR3 covers 12 residues. Germline V gene sequence: CDR1 MNHEY, CDR2 SVGAGI. V was cut by 6 bases and J by 5 bases, with 11 bases left in between. The CDR3 loop is CASRIGHDEQYF. For the CDR3, the DNA is TGTGCCAGCAGGATAGGGCATGACGAGCAGTACTTC.

This chain connects TRBV5-1 to TRBJ1-2, with 8 bases identical to TRBD1. With V trimmed by 6 bases and J by 7 bases, 11 bases remained unmatched. The CDR3 extends over 14 amino acids. The germline CDR1 and CDR2 sequences are SGHRS and YFSETQ. The CDR3 DNA reads as TGCGCCAGCACCCAGACAGGGGAGGAACTTGGCTACACCTTC. This gives the protein CASTQTGEELGYTF.

The rearrangement joins TRBV29-1 to TRBJ2-1; TRBD2 matches at 8 bases. This CDR3 has 14 amino acids. Germline CDR1 SQVTM, CDR2 ANQGSEA. V was pared by 7 bases and J by 4 bases, with 9 bases of the junction left unmatched. CDR3 sequence reads: CSGRLLAAYNEQFF. The CDR3 DNA is TGCAGCGGTCGACTACTAGCGGCTTACAATGAGCAGTTCTTC.

V usage is TRBV18 and J usage is TRBJ2-7, with 10 nucleotides matching TRBD1. Germline CDR1 KGHSH, CDR2 LQKENI. Trimming at V came to 6 bases and at J to 4 bases, leaving 6 bases not matched to a gene. The CDR3 has 14 amino acids. CDR3 amino acids: CASSYGTGDYEQYF. In DNA, the CDR3 is TGTGCCAGCTCGTACGGGACAGGGGATTACGAGCAGTACTTC.

The chain carries TRBV10-2 and TRBJ1-6; 7 nucleotides line up with TRBD1. The germline V gene encodes CDR1 WSHSY and CDR2 SAAADI. The CDR3 extends over 15 amino acids. The trim removed 7 bases at V and 6 bases at J, leaving 9 bases unmatched. CDR3 sequence: CASNGRDSLNSPLHF. CDR3 coding DNA: TGCGCCAGCAATGGACGGGACAGCCTTAATTCACCCCTCCACTTT.

The V gene is TRBV19, the J gene TRBJ1-5; 8 positions agree with TRBD1. The CDR3 length is 13 residues. CDR1 is LNHDA and CDR2 is SQIVND in the germline V gene (reference sequence). Unmatched junction bases numbered 2, after V lost 4 bases and J lost 6 bases. The CDR3 sequence: CASSTGGGQPQHF. The CDR3 bases are TGTGCCAGTAGTACAGGGGGCGGTCAGCCCCAGCATTTT. The full variable domain, in which reference TRBV19 and TRBJ1-5 provide the parts outside the CDR3, is DGGITQSPKYLFRKEGQNVTLSCEQNLNHDAMYWYRQDPGQGLRLIYYSQIVNDFQKGDIAEGYSVSREKKESFPLTVTSAQKNPTAFYLCASSTGGGQPQHFGDGTRLSIL.

This chain links TRBV29-1 with TRBJ2-5; 9 bases are shared with TRBD1. The V segment lost 8 bases and the J segment 9 bases; nucleotides outside the gene matches: 22. CDR3 size: 16 residues. From germline, CDR1 is SQVTM and CDR2 ANQGSEA. The CDR3: CSSKPLGGTGSMAQYF. In DNA form, the CDR3 reads TGCAGCTCGAAACCCCTTGGGGGGACAGGGTCAATGGCCCAGTACTTC.

This clone was counted only a few times. The chain links TRBV20-1 to TRBJ1-2; D is undetermined. V lost 6 bases and J lost 9, with 14 bases in between. This CDR3 region has 11 residues. Germline V lookup: CDR1 DFQATT, CDR2 SNEGSKA (reference sequence). CDR3 region: CSAPTGSSYTF. The CDR3 coding sequence is TGCAGTGCCCCTACGGGGAGTAGCTACACCTTC.